Below, 17 T cell receptor beta chains from the same sample are listed, as sequenced in a study of blood T cell repertoires in COVID-19. Assay: immunoSEQ multiplex PCR; the TCRdb copy retains only in-frame clones and omits some. The table lists roughly 330,000 clones, 87% of them singletons, with 9.9% in the top ten. Sequencing input: peripheral blood. These receptors came from a man younger than 40 with COVID-19, enrolled during active disease.

V gene TRBV4-2 combines with J gene TRBJ2-1; 15 bases map to TRBD2. This CDR3 has 19 residues. V dropped 0 bases and J dropped 7; count of bases not matched to a gene: 10. Per germline, CDR1 LGHNA and CDR2 YNFKEQ. This CDR3 is CASSQDLGLAGGPVNEQFF. As DNA, the CDR3 is TGTGCCAGCAGCCAAGATCTTGGACTAGCGGGGGGGCCGGTAAATGAGCAGTTCTTC.

The chain carries TRBV6-2 or TRBV6-3 and TRBJ1-4; TRBD1 matches at 10 bases. Germline V gene sequence: CDR1 MNHEY, CDR2 SVGEGT. V lost 1 base and J lost 5; bases outside the gene matches: 13. The CDR3 totals 19 residues. CDR3 protein: CASSYYRDRGIGSNEKLFF. Here the CDR3 DNA reads TGTGCCAGCAGTTACTACCGGGACAGGGGAATTGGATCGAATGAAAAACTGTTTTTT.

This clone appeared many times. This chain uses TRBV29-1 with TRBJ1-2; 9 bases align to TRBD1. Germline V gives CDR1 SQVTM, CDR2 ANQGSEA. This CDR3 comprises 15 residues. The V and J ends lost 0 bases and 4 bases, in that order; junction bases with no gene match: 6. Here the CDR3 DNA reads TGCAGCGTTGAAGACCACAGGGGGCGGAGCTATGGCTACACCTTC. This sequence encodes CSVEDHRGRSYGYTF.

The chain couples TRBV15 to TRBJ2-3, with 7 positions matching TRBD2. The CDR3 covers 17 residues. Trimming took 5 bases from V and 2 from J; bases not matched to a gene: 13. Germline V gene sequence: CDR1 LNHNV, CDR2 YYDKDF (reference sequence). This chain's CDR3 is CATSGSGRGSNTDTQYF. For the CDR3, the DNA is TGTGCCACCAGCGGCTCAGGGAGGGGATCGAACACAGATACGCAGTATTTT.

This chain joins TRBV7-2 and TRBJ2-1, with D possibly matching TRBD2 (5 bases). V was cut by 1 base and J by 8 bases, with 15 bases left in between. Germline V gene sequence: CDR1 SGHTA, CDR2 FQGNSA. The CDR3 is 15 residues long. The DNA for the CDR3 is TGTGCCAGCAGCTTAGAGGGAGTGGGCTTTGATGAGCAGTTCTTC. This translates into CASSLEGVGFDEQFF. Together with reference TRBV7-2 and TRBJ2-1, the CDR3 gives the full variable domain: GAGVSQSPSNKVTEKGKDVELRCDPISGHTALYWYRQSLGQGLEFLIYFQGNSAPDKSGLPSDRFSAERTGGSVSTLTIQRTQQEDSAVYLCASSLEGVGFDEQFFGPGTRLTVL.

The V gene is TRBV20-1, the J gene TRBJ2-7; D not resolved. Germline loops: CDR1 DFQATT, CDR2 SNEGSKA (reference sequence). Trimming stripped 3 bases from V and 12 bases from J, with 15 bases between. CDR3 length equals 11 residues. As DNA, the CDR3 is TGCAGTGCTAGCTACCAAATGGGCTCGTACTTC. This sequence encodes CSASYQMGSYF.

This rearrangement joins TRBV12-3 or TRBV12-4 to TRBJ1-1; 7 nucleotides match TRBD1. The CDR3 extends over 13 amino acids. J was trimmed by 10 bases and V by 1 base; bases with no gene match: 6. The DNA for the CDR3 is TGTGCCAGCAGTTTAGACAGGGGTACAGCAGCTTTCTTT. This gives the protein CASSLDRGTAAFF.

This clone occurred once. V gene TRBV12-3 or TRBV12-4 combines with J gene TRBJ2-7; weak D call: TRBD1 (7 bases). V was pared by 8 bases and J by 3 bases, with 14 bases between. The CDR3 is made up of 13 amino acids. The CDR3 loop reads CASRGGGGYEQYF. CDR3 DNA sequence: TGTGCCAGCCGTGGAGGGGGCGGCTACGAGCAGTACTTC.

The J gene is TRBJ2-1, the V gene TRBV3-1 (or the pseudogene TRBV3-2); the match to TRBD1 covers 7 bases. Per germline, CDR1 LGHDT and CDR2 YNNKEL (reference sequence). The trim removed 8 bases at V and 7 bases at J, leaving 11 bases unmatched. The CDR3 contains 14 residues. DNA for the CDR3: TGTGCCAGCCTGGCGACAGGGAACGTGAATGAGCAGTTCTTC. Its translation is CASLATGNVNEQFF.

V and J are TRBV4-2 and TRBJ2-5; the match to TRBD2 covers 14 bases. The CDR3 consists of 16 residues. Losses at the gene ends were 4 bases for V and 5 bases for J; bases not matched to a gene: 6. CDR1 is LGHNA, CDR2 YNFKEQ, per germline. The CDR3 region is CASSPRLAGGRETQYF. CDR3 DNA: TGTGCCAGCAGCCCCAGACTAGCGGGAGGGCGGGAGACCCAGTACTTC.

This clone was observed a few times. The J gene is TRBJ2-7, the V gene TRBV6-2 or TRBV6-3; 13 nucleotides match TRBD2. The CDR3 is made up of 17 amino acids. Trimming at V came to 3 bases and at J to 2 bases, leaving 7 bases not matched to a gene. CDR1 and CDR2 from the germline V gene are MNHEY and SVGEGT. CDR3 protein: CASSYWTSGSIAYEQYF. CDR3 sequence (DNA): TGTGCCAGCAGTTATTGGACTAGCGGGAGTATCGCCTACGAGCAGTACTTC.

The V gene is TRBV5-6, the J gene TRBJ2-7; TRBD1 matches at 7 bases. Germline CDR1 is SGHDT and CDR2 is YYEEEE. Germline trimming cut 0 bases from V and 5 bases from J; bases unmatched to any gene: 5. The CDR3 has 14 amino acids. The CDR3 DNA reads as TGTGCCAGCAGCTTGGGACAGGGCGGCCACGAGCAGTACTTC. Amino acids: CASSLGQGGHEQYF.

The rearrangement links TRBV6-1 to TRBJ1-4; unclear D gene. The germline V and J ends were trimmed by 0 bases and 2 bases, with 7 bases remaining between them. The CDR3 is 15 residues long. In germline, CDR1 is MNHNS, CDR2 SASEGT. The CDR3 region is CASSEARLTNEKLFF. DNA for the CDR3: TGTGCCAGCAGTGAAGCCCGGTTGACTAATGAAAAACTGTTTTTT.

This chain links TRBV28 with TRBJ2-7; 9 bases align to TRBD1. V lost 4 bases to trimming and J lost 3 bases; unmatched junction nucleotides: 7. This CDR3 has 15 amino acids. The V gene's germline CDR1 is MDHEN and CDR2 SYDVKM. Here the CDR3 reads CASSSPGQGGYEQYF. DNA of the CDR3: TGTGCCAGCAGTTCACCGGGACAGGGAGGCTACGAGCAGTACTTC.

The J gene is TRBJ2-7, the V gene TRBV27, with 8 nucleotides matching TRBD1. The germline CDR1 and CDR2 sequences are MNHEY and SMNVEV (reference sequence). The J segment lost 2 bases and the V segment lost 4 bases, leaving 13 bases of the junction unmatched. The CDR3 sequence is 17 residues long. The CDR3 protein is CASSSHLGTGIPYEQYF. CDR3 nucleotides: TGTGCCAGCAGTTCCCATCTAGGGACAGGAATCCCCTACGAGCAGTACTTC.

The rearrangement uses TRBV27 and TRBJ1-1; TRBD1 agrees at 8 bases. Per the germline V gene, CDR1 is MNHEY and CDR2 is SMNVEV (reference sequence). CDR3 length: 14 amino acids. V lost 6 bases and J lost 8; bases outside the gene matches: 11. CDR3 sequence (DNA): TGTGCCAGCAGCGCCCAGGGGGCAAGCACCGAAGCTTTCTTT. Translating it yields CASSAQGASTEAFF.

The V and J genes are TRBV6-5 and TRBJ1-6, with 11 nucleotides matching TRBD1. V shed 11 bases and J 10 bases; nucleotides not matched to a gene: 7. Germline V lookup: CDR1 MNHEY, CDR2 SVGAGI. The CDR3 consists of 13 residues. DNA for the CDR3: TGTGCCGCACGGAGGACAGGGGGCTCACCCCTCCACTTT. Its protein is CAARRTGGSPLHF.